This T cell receptor beta chain was retrieved from a study of early T cells in non-severe SARS-CoV-2 infection. Across the study: Bulk RNA taken from unsorted whole blood was sequenced, leaving chains unpaired.

MiXCR was run by TCRdb on the 5' RACE reads, yielding one entry per CDR3 protein. The top ten clones hold roughly 4.5% of a sample with 50,000 to 60,000 distinct CDR3 sequences, about 10% of them seen once. The V and J ends lost 1 base and 9 bases, in that order; junction bases with no gene match: 7. The CDR3 length is 14 residues. Germline CDR1 DFQATT, CDR2 SNEGSKA (reference sequence). The chain has TRBV20-1 and TRBJ2-1; 9 bases map to TRBD2. The sample consisted of whole blood. The receptor was derived from an adult who was a healthcare worker with PCR-confirmed SARS-CoV-2 infection or an uninfected control (not recorded which). In nucleotides, the CDR3 is TGCAGTGCTAGAGCGATAGCGGGAGATACTGAGCAGTTCTTC. It codes for CSARAIAGDTEQFF.